This TCR beta chain was sequenced for a study of cytomegalovirus exposure and HLA in healthy donors (dated by TCRdb to the late 2010s). Concerning the study at large: According to an earlier analysis of 587 of the donors, some 180 million T cells yielded approximately 120 million unique TCR beta sequences and approximately 280 Gb of sequence data. Of the 398 genotyped donors, over 65% fell in the genetic ancestry cluster associated with self-reported Caucasian donors. The study aimed to test whether signatures of past pathogen exposure could be identified by cataloging public T cell receptors. The later analysis used no new phenotypic data to find candidate immune exposures, relying instead on TCR beta sequences and their occurrence across donors. An earlier analysis of about 620 of the donors applied high-throughput TCR beta sequencing to assess whether each TCR beta V gene segment acted as functional or pseudogenic. On average, roughly 240,000 unique TCR beta nucleotide sequences were sequenced per donor among more than 350 genotyped donors of the cohort, with roughly 18% of those sequences being non-productive. To predict cytomegalovirus infection status, the study combined high-throughput TCR immunosequencing, statistical association of individual TCRs with disease status, and machine learning. A later genetic analysis used genome-wide SNP genotypes for 398 of the 666 donors, treating that subset as a discovery cohort. Besides the first cohort of around 700 subjects, a separate validation cohort made up of over 95 different subjects was used. Every discovery cohort repertoire had been produced on one sequencing platform. About five DR-DQ haplotypes were handled as single units for association and clustering, since linkage in the cohort was strong. Donor age, sex, ethnicity and CMV serostatus were compiled together with the repertoire data. Both class I and class II loci were covered by HLA typing, at four-digit resolution. An early release covering roughly 600 HLA-typed donors comprised approximately 300 gigabases of sequencing data and around 86 million unique TCR sequences. The number of donors typed differed by locus, with about 629-640 for A, B, C, DRB1 and DQB1, roughly 520 for DQA1, 606 for DPA1, and 400 to 490 for DPB1. The T cell repertoires of around 670 subjects were profiled by immunosequencing and related to cytomegalovirus serostatus. A later analysis re-analyzed previously published TCR beta repertoires from 666 donors and added high-resolution HLA genotyping to study TCR occurrence patterns. Broader findings and caveats from the paper: While some public TCRs were present in many individuals, most TCR sequences turned up only very rarely across donors. Because counts were too low, 15 or so rarely observed V segments, including chromosome 9 orphons, were excluded from the earlier analysis of under 650 of the donors. In the study, approximately 160 TCR beta chains were listed as associated with cytomegalovirus. A group of highly shared sequence variants was considered likely to be a technical artifact of the sequencing pipeline. It was suggested by the authors that the approach could potentially be generalized to other disease states and immunological phenotypes. Linkage disequilibrium might explain the correlated functional status among segregating V segments, but an unknown experimental factor could not be excluded. Compared with the roughly 700-donor mean, donors in an Asian-associated ancestry cluster had fewer N-insertions in productive TCRs, according to a later genetic analysis. A further reported finding was that TCR beta sequences accurately predicted the HLA-A and HLA-B alleles for most subjects in the first cohort. In a later genetic analysis, a missense DCLRE1C variant was associated with V-gene and J-gene trimming of TCR beta chains, and the association was replicated in an independent cohort. According to a later analysis, most CMV-associated TCR beta chains appeared to be HLA-restricted, and the HLA associations seemed to be driven largely by CMV exposure. A later analysis found that HLA-associated TCR beta chains were more clonally expanded and had lower generation probabilities than equally common non-associated chains. In vitro tests confirmed that a few of the cytomegalovirus-associated TCR beta chains recognize cytomegalovirus antigens. For the cohort, immune exposure information was limited to CMV serostatus. The presence/absence analyses assumed that sequencing depth was roughly uniform across donors, and that assumption may not be true. A later analysis found that TCR association rates varied across HLA loci, with DRB1 alleles showing the most associated TCRs and HLA-C alleles the fewest. In an earlier analysis of 587 of the donors, most TCR beta V segments appeared in productive rearrangements about 90% or about 30% of the time, broadly matching IMGT annotations. Because the 87-base-pair reads could not distinguish some IMGT-functional V segments, including TRBV6-2 and TRBV6-3, those segments were excluded. The cohort was sequenced for TCR beta chains only, and without alpha or paired-chain data the features that could be detected were limited. In both the original and validation cohorts, the classifier was reported to diagnose cytomegalovirus status with high specificity and sensitivity. In a later analysis, several top co-occurrence clusters were reported to appear linked to parvovirus B19, influenza, CMV and Epstein-Barr virus. Because some donors lacked HLA typing at each locus, the association tests relied only on the typed subset. When HLA alleles, especially DR and DQ, strongly co-occurred, attributing TCR associations to individual alleles was difficult. At a false discovery rate of 0.05, a later analysis linked 15,000 to 20,000 TCR beta sequences to specific HLA alleles.

On this clone itself: The clone's antigen remains unknown. Base qualities are missing; no much larger clone stands one base away.

The method behind the library was the immunoSEQ multiplex PCR assay. The multiplex PCR relied on a mix of 60 forward primers for TCR Vbeta segments and 13 reverse primers for TCR Jbeta segments. The CDR3 region of rearranged TCR beta genes was amplified from genomic DNA with a multiplex PCR assay. On the Illumina HiSeq System, the amplified TCR beta libraries were sequenced as 87-base-pair reads. Per the authors' processing: A later analysis tallied tens of millions of unique TCR beta chains across the 550 to 850 repertoires, and approximately 11 million of those chains were shared by two or more donors. Raw reads were error-corrected and collapsed into unique sequences with a nearest-neighbor algorithm that merged closely related sequences to remove PCR and sequencing errors. To assign V, D and J gene segments, CDR3 sequences were aligned to IMGT reference sequences. For a sequence to be retained, a match of at least six nucleotides to both a V gene segment and a J gene segment was required. Rearrangements were called productive when the CDR3 lacked stop codons and stayed in frame with V and J; all others were non-productive. Following IMGT convention, CDR3 was defined as the stretch from the second conserved V-encoded cysteine to the conserved J-encoded phenylalanine. Sequences without an unambiguous match to a single V gene segment were excluded from the earlier analysis of approximately 600 of the donors. In an earlier analysis of some 590 of the donors, V segments were called functional above 56.7% productive rearrangements and were called segregating when the between-donor standard deviation exceeded 5%. A statistical classification framework was developed to diagnose cytomegalovirus status using the catalog of TCR beta chain sequences. A later analysis assigned V and J genes by comparing TCR nucleotide sequences with IMGT/GENE-DB human TR gene sequences. The TCRdist pipeline was used in a later analysis to assign CDR3 sequences and most-parsimonious VDJ recombination scenarios. In a later analysis, each TCR beta chain was defined by its CDR3 amino acid sequence together with its V-gene family, and reads without a unique V-gene family were excluded. A later analysis removed 550 to 700 highly shared, low-generation-probability nucleotide sequences to deal with suspected cross-contamination and a sequencing artifact. A later analysis calculated a clonal expansion index for each public chain from normalized within-repertoire ranks of inferred template counts. A later analysis computed generation probabilities with a VDJ recombination model fitted to out-of-frame rearrangements, and checked the results against IGoR. A later analysis scored TCR-TCR, TCR-HLA and TCR-CMV co-occurrence with hypergeometric tests, applying a repertoire-size bias correction to TCR pairs. In a later analysis, false discovery rates were estimated by permuting HLA or CMV assignments 20 times. A later analysis grouped co-occurring TCRs with DBSCAN, adding TCRdist sequence similarity when clustering within HLA-allele-positive subsets. Repertoires with fewer than 30,000 or more than 120,000 public chains were left out of co-occurrence clustering, as were about five repertoires with anomalous nucleotide sharing. In TCRdb, the immuneACCESS table is reduced to in-frame sequences with V and J assigned. These tables do not hold every clone; where another copy was compared, an unresolved V gene accounts for under half, and the others remain unexplained. From that table come the V and J calls and clone size; the DNA was used to work out D and trimming. The sample table contains approximately 120,000 clones; only one count was recorded for about 80% of them. The ten largest make up 7.5% to 9.5% of the sample.

The cohort consisted of more than 650 healthy bone marrow donors. At the time of sampling, every cohort member was nominally healthy, though immune exposures that went unrecorded were likely present. The donor tested CMV seropositive, placing the donor among the approximately 290 seropositive members of the cohort. Each donor provided a peripheral blood sample, and peripheral blood mononuclear cells were used for TCR beta sequencing. The Qiagen DNeasy Blood Extraction Kit was used to extract genomic DNA from the blood cell samples. V loses 2 bases of germline sequence and J loses 0 bases, and the interval between the two ends is 4 bases. From the cysteine through the phenylalanine, the CDR3 covers 13 amino acids. Only CDR3 DNA remains: 39 bases, in frame from the first base. The CDR1 and CDR2 encoded by the germline V gene are MRHNA and SNTAGT.

The chain links TRBV6-4 with TRBJ1-1, with the D gene not clear enough to name. The origin of this receptor is a woman aged 50 to 60 in good health and CMV-seropositive. Sequencing was carried out using PBMCs. The DNA reads TGTGCCAGCAGTGACGGCATGAACACTGAAGCTTTCTTT. Its protein reads: CASSDGMNTEAFF.